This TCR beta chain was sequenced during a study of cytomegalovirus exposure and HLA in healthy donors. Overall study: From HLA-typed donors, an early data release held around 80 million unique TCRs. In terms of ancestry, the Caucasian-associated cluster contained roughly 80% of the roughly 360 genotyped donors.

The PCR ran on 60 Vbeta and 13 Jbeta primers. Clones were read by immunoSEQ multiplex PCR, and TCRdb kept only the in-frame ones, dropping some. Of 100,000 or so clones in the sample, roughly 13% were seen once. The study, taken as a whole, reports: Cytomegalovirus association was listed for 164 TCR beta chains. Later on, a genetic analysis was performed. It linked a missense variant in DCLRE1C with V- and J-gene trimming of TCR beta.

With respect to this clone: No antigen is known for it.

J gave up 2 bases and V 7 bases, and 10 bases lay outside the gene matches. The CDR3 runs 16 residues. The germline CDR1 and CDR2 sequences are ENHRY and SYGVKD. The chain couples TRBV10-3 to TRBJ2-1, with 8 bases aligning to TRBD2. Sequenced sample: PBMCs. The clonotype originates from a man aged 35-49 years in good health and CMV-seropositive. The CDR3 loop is CAITATSAPPYNEQFF. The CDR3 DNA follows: TGTGCCATCACCGCGACTAGCGCTCCCCCCTACAATGAGCAGTTCTTC.